These T cell receptor beta chains were read from a single sample in a study of blood T cell repertoires in COVID-19. Produced via immunoSEQ multiplex PCR; TCRdb's table is partial and in-frame only. Of about 350,000 clones listed, under 95% are singletons. The sequenced material came from peripheral blood. These receptors came from a woman under 30 who had recovered from COVID-19. The CDR3 runs from the conserved cysteine through the conserved F or W. D genes are given only for firm matches. Not every row has a clone size; where given, it reads once, few, many or a size class.

j_call clone_size d_call v_call cdr3_nt cdr3_aa
TRBJ2-1 . . TRBV12-3/TRBV12-4 TGTGCCAGCAGTTTAGTGAGCAATGAGCAGTTCTTC CASSLVSNEQFF
TRBJ2-1 . TRBD2 TRBV19 TGTGCCACCGACATCCCCCCCCTACTACTAGCGGGAGTGTCCTACAATGAGCAGTTCTTC CATDIPPLLLAGVSYNEQFF
TRBJ2-3 . TRBD2 TRBV27 TGTGCCAGCAGTTTATTCCTAGCGGGAGCCCACACAGATACGCAGTATTTT CASSLFLAGAHTDTQYF
TRBJ2-1 . TRBD1 TRBV11-3 TGTGCCAGCAGCATCAGGGGGCCATACAATGAGCAGTTCTTC CASSIRGPYNEQFF
TRBJ2-4 . . TRBV4-3 TGCGCCAGCAGCCCCCAATTTGGGGCCGGCAAAAACATTCAGTACTTC CASSPQFGAGKNIQYF
TRBJ2-5 once . TRBV5-5 TGTGCCAGCAGCCCACACAGGCAAGAGACCCAGTACTTC CASSPHRQETQYF
TRBJ1-1 . . TRBV11-3 TGTGCCAGCAGCCCCCGCGTACAGGGCCTAAACACTGAAGCTTTCTTT CASSPRVQGLNTEAFF
TRBJ1-1 . TRBD1 TRBV6-5 TGTGCCAGCAGTATGACAGGGGGCACTGAAGCTTTCTTT CASSMTGGTEAFF
TRBJ1-5 few . TRBV6-6 TGTGCCAGCAGTTATCCCCAGGGCAATCAGCCCCAGCATTTT CASSYPQGNQPQHF
TRBJ2-1 . TRBD2 TRBV5-4 TGTGCCAGCAGCCAAGGGGCGGGAGGGTACAATGAGCAGTTCTTC CASSQGAGGYNEQFF
TRBJ1-5 . . TRBV18 TGTGCCAGCTCACCGAGCGGGGGCGAGGTTCAGCCCCAGCATTTT CASSPSGGEVQPQHF
TRBJ2-2 . . TRBV24-1 TGTGCCACCAGTGATTCCCAGGGGTGGACCGGGGAGCTGTTTTTT CATSDSQGWTGELFF
TRBJ2-6 . . TRBV5-1 TGCGCCAGCAGCTTTACAGACTCTGGGGCCAACGTCCTGACTTTC CASSFTDSGANVLTF
TRBJ2-1 . TRBD2 TRBV7-6 TGTGCCAGCAGCCCCGGACTAGCGGGAGGGGCTGAGCAGTTCTTC CASSPGLAGGAEQFF
TRBJ2-2 . . TRBV7-2 TGTGCCAGCAGCTTAGCGCCTGGTGCGGCCGGGGAGCTGTTTTTT CASSLAPGAAGELFF
TRBJ2-5 . TRBD1 TRBV2 TGTGCCAGCAGCCTCCTGGACAGGCAAGAGACCCAGTACTTC CASSLLDRQETQYF
TRBJ1-1 . TRBD1 TRBV6-1 TGTGCCAGCAGTGAATGGGGACAGGGGGCGGGCACTGAAGCTTTCTTT CASSEWGQGAGTEAFF
TRBJ2-6 . . TRBV3-1/TRBV3-2 TGTGCCAGCAGCCAAGATACTAGGGTCTATTGGGGATCTGGGGCCAACGTCCTGACTTTC CASSQDTRVYWGSGANVLTF
TRBJ1-2 . TRBD1 TRBV11-3 TGTGCCAGCAGCCCACGGACAGGGCGCTACACCTTC CASSPRTGRYTF
TRBJ2-1 . . TRBV6-5 TGTGCCAGCAGTTACTCCTTTTACAATGAGCAGTTCTTC CASSYSFYNEQFF
TRBJ1-4 . TRBD1 TRBV19 TGTGCCAGTAGGATAACAGGGGTAACTAATGAAAAACTGTTTTTT CASRITGVTNEKLFF
TRBJ1-1 . TRBD1 TRBV19 TGTGCCAGTTCGGGACAGGGGAACACTGAAGCTTTCTTT CASSGQGNTEAFF
TRBJ1-4 . . TRBV7-9 TGTGCCAGCAGCTTAGTGGGGGCCCAGGAAAAACTGTTTTTT CASSLVGAQEKLFF
TRBJ1-2 . TRBD1 TRBV19 TGTGCCAGTAGTATAGCGTCCCGACAGGGGTCCCTATATGGCTACACCTTC CASSIASRQGSLYGYTF
TRBJ2-5 . TRBD1 TRBV3-1/TRBV3-2 TGTGCCAGCAGCCTTGGACAGGGCGGTATCCAAGAGACCCAGTACTTC CASSLGQGGIQETQYF
TRBJ1-2 . . TRBV5-6 TGTGCCAGCAGTACCGACAGGAACTATGGCTACACCTTC CASSTDRNYGYTF
TRBJ2-1 . TRBD2 TRBV6-2/TRBV6-3 TGTGCCAGCAGCCGACTAGCGGGGAATGAGCAGTTCTTC CASSRLAGNEQFF
TRBJ1-2 once TRBD1 TRBV6-5 TGTGCCAGCAGTATGTTTGGGGGACAGGGGAAAGGCTACACCTTC CASSMFGGQGKGYTF
TRBJ2-3 once . TRBV3-1/TRBV3-2 TGTGCCAGCAGCCAATGGCAGGCCAGGGATACGCAGTATTTT CASSQWQARDTQYF
TRBJ1-5 . . TRBV7-8 TGTGCCAGCAGCTTAGTTGCCCAGGGTGGACAGCCCCAGCATTTT CASSLVAQGGQPQHF
TRBJ2-4 . TRBD1 TRBV11-3 TGTGCCAGCAGCTTGGGACAGGGGATAGACATTCAGTACTTC CASSLGQGIDIQYF
TRBJ1-1 once TRBD1 TRBV5-1 TGCGCCAGCAGCCGGGACAGGGGTCCTCTTACTGAAGCTTTCTTT CASSRDRGPLTEAFF
TRBJ2-3 . TRBD2 TRBV7-2 TGTGCCAGCAGTTCTTTGCCGGTGGCTAGCGGGAACGCAGATACGCAGTATTTT CASSSLPVASGNADTQYF
TRBJ1-1 . . TRBV25-1 TGTGCCAGCAGTGCCCCGACAGGCGATGTAGGGGAAGCTTTCTTT CASSAPTGDVGEAFF
TRBJ1-1 . TRBD1 TRBV10-3 TGTGCCATCCGACAGGGCGAACGTGGTGAAGCTTTCTTT CAIRQGERGEAFF
TRBJ1-1 . . TRBV5-6 TGTGCCAGCAGCTTCCAGGGGTGGGGTAGAGGAAACACTGAAGCTTTCTTT CASSFQGWGRGNTEAFF
TRBJ2-1 . TRBD2 TRBV29-1 TGCAGCGGACTAGCGGGGGCGATTTACAATGAGCAGTTCTTC CSGLAGAIYNEQFF
TRBJ2-1 . TRBD2 TRBV6-5 TGTGCCAGCAGTTCAGAAAGCGGGAGAGGGAATGAGCAGTTCTTC CASSSESGRGNEQFF
TRBJ2-1 . TRBD2 TRBV30 TGTGCCTGGAGTGGCCAAGGACTAGCGGGAGTGGTGTCCTCCTACAATGAGCAGTTCTTC CAWSGQGLAGVVSSYNEQFF
TRBJ2-1 . TRBD1 TRBV5-4 TGTGCCAGCAGCCGAGACAGGGTGTCCTACAATGAGCAGTTCTTC CASSRDRVSYNEQFF
TRBJ1-2 . TRBD1 TRBV2 TGTGCCAGCAGTGAAGCGCTTCAGGTCAGGGGGCGTTATGGCTACACCTTC CASSEALQVRGRYGYTF
TRBJ1-2 . . TRBV10-2 TGCGCCAGCAGTGAGTCGAGTCTGAACTATGGCTACACCTTC CASSESSLNYGYTF